The 4 T cell receptor beta chains given below trace back to one sample, sequenced in a study of T-cell reconstitution after alpha-beta-depleted transplantation in children. The library targeted TCRbeta and was prepared with unique molecular identifiers. TCRdb itself ran the PCR reads through MiXCR, one entry per CDR3 protein. The sample carries 15,000 to 20,000 distinct CDR3 sequences, roughly 8.2% recorded once. The sequencing used PBMCs, mostly from graft donor cells, collected 60 days after TCRalphabeta/CD19-depleted stem cell transplant. Source of these receptors: a boy less than two years old who had a stem cell transplant for Wiskott-Aldrich syndrome, so the T cells may come from the graft donor.

This clonotype has only a few counts. The genes are TRBV28 and TRBJ1-6; 10 bases are shared with TRBD1. V trimming: 6 bases; J trimming: 7 bases; junction bases outside the gene matches: 3. Germline assignment: CDR1 MDHEN and CDR2 SYDVKM. The CDR3 loop spans 14 amino acids. The CDR3 here is CASSPGQGNSPLHF. The CDR3 nucleotides are TGTGCCAGCAGCCCGGGACAGGGGAATTCACCCCTCCACTTT.

This clonotype was detected only a few times. V is TRBV7-6 and J is TRBJ2-5; 7 nucleotides match TRBD1. The germline V gene has CDR1 SGHVS and CDR2 FNYEAQ. There are 15 residues in the CDR3. Unmatched junction bases numbered 8, after V lost 6 bases and J lost 1 base. CDR3 sequence reads: CASRAEYRGQETQYF. The CDR3 DNA reads TGTGCCAGCAGAGCTGAGTACAGGGGCCAAGAGACCCAGTACTTC.

In this sample, this clonotype turned up many times. CDR3 bases: TGTGCCACCAGGGACAGGGTTTACGAGCAGTACTTC. It specifies CATRDRVYEQYF. The V gene is TRBV24-1, the J gene TRBJ2-7; TRBD1 agrees at 8 bases. CDR1 and CDR2 (germline): KGHDR, SFDVKD. The length of the CDR3 is 12 residues. V lost 7 bases, J lost 4 bases, and 2 bases stayed unmatched.

This clonotype has at least ten counts. CDR3 residues: CASSERVRGSNQPQHF. The CDR3 nucleotides read TGTGCCAGCAGTGAACGCGTCCGAGGTAGCAATCAGCCCCAGCATTTT. J is TRBJ1-5 and V is TRBV6-1; D unclear. The CDR3 contains 16 residues. V was clipped by 2 bases and J by 0 bases, with 11 bases between them. The germline V gene has CDR1 MNHNS and CDR2 SASEGT.